This TCR beta chain was profiled in a study of STAT5B mutations in CD4+ large granular lymphocyte leukemia. General study findings and limits: Main leukemic clonotypes were patient-specific, but approximately 25% appeared at low frequency elsewhere. 8/27 top patient clones versus 2/35 control clones were TRBV06-family.

On this clone: Its antigen is not identified.

Germline assignment: CDR1 SGHKS and CDR2 YYEKEE (reference sequence). V was clipped by 0 bases and J by 0 bases, with 7 bases between them. This CDR3 is built from 15 residues. Sequencing used immunoSEQ multiplex PCR; TCRdb keeps in-frame clones, though not all of them. This sample has roughly 32,000 clones, with roughly 80% found just once. V usage is TRBV5-5 and J usage is TRBJ1-3; no reliable D call. The TCR sequence derives from a human donor in good health. Specimen: CD4+ T cells from blood buffy coats. The DNA of the CDR3 is TGTGCCAGCAGCTTGGCGGATACCTCTGGAAACACCATATATTTT. It encodes CASSLADTSGNTIYF. Drawing the rest from reference TRBV5-5 and TRBJ1-3, the complete variable domain is DAGVTQSPTHLIKTRGQQVTLRCSPISGHKSVSWYQQVLGQGPQFIFQYYEKEERGRGNFPDRFSARQFPNYSSELNVNALLLGDSALYLCASSLADTSGNTIYFGEGSWLTVV.